This T cell receptor (beta chain) was sequenced in a study of T cell changes during pregnancy in multiple sclerosis. The V end was cut by 2 bases, the J end by 5 bases, with 13 bases between. CDR3 length equals 15 residues. Looked up from germline, CDR1 is MDHEN and CDR2 is SYDVKM. As concerns this clone: This sample includes further DNA sequences coding for the same CDR3.

Libraries were prepared by immunoSEQ multiplex PCR; TCRdb keeps only in-frame clonotypes and omits some of them. Seen here are about 97,000 clones, about 91% observed once, and the top ten hold approximately 3.4%. This material consisted of peripheral blood, taken in the second trimester of pregnancy. The TCR was taken from a female donor with multiple sclerosis, enrolled in a pregnancy study. The chain combines TRBV28 with TRBJ2-1; weak D call: TRBD1 (6 bases). The CDR3 region is CASSLPGQGNNEQFF. Here the CDR3 DNA reads TGTGCCAGCAGTTTACCGGGGCAGGGGAACAATGAGCAGTTCTTC.